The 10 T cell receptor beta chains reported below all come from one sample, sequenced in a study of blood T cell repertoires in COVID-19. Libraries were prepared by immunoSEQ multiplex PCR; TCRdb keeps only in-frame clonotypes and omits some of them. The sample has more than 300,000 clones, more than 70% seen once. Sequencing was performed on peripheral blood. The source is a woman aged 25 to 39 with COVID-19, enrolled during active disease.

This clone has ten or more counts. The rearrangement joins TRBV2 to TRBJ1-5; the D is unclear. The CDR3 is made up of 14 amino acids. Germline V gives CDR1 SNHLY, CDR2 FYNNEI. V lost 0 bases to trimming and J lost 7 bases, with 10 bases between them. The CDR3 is CASSEALGGQPQHF. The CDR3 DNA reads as TGTGCCAGCAGTGAAGCGTTGGGCGGGCAGCCCCAGCATTTT.

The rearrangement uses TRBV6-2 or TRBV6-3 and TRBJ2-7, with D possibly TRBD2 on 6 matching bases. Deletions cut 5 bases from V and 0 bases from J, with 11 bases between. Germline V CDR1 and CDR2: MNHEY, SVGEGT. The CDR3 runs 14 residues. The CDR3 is CASSRDFSSYEQYF. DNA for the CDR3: TGTGCCAGCAGTCGGGACTTTAGCTCCTACGAGCAGTACTTC.

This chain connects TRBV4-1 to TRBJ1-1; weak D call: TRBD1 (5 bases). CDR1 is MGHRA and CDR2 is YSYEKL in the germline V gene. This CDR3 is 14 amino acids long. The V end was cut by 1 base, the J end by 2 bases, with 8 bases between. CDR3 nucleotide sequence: TGCGCCAGCAGCCAAGTTGGGGCCAACACTGAAGCTTTCTTT. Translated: CASSQVGANTEAFF.

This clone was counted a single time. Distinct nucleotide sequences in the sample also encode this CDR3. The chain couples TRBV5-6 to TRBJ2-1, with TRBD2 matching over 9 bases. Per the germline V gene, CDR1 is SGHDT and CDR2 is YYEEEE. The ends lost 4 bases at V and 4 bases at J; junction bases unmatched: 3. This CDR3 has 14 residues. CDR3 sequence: CASSLTSGYNEQFF. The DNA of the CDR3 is TGTGCCAGCAGCCTGACTAGCGGTTACAATGAGCAGTTCTTC.

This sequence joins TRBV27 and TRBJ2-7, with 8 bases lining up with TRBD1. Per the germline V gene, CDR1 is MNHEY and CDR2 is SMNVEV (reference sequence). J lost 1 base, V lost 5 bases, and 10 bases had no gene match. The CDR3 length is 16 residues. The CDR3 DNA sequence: TGTGCCAGCAGTCGAGCCAGGGGGCTAGGGTCCTACGAGCAGTACTTC. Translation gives CASSRARGLGSYEQYF.

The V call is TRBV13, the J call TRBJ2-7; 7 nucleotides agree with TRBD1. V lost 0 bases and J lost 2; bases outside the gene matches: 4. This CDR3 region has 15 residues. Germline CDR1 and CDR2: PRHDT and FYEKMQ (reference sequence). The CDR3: CASSLGWDSAYEQYF. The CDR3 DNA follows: TGTGCCAGCAGCTTAGGCTGGGACAGCGCCTACGAGCAGTACTTC.

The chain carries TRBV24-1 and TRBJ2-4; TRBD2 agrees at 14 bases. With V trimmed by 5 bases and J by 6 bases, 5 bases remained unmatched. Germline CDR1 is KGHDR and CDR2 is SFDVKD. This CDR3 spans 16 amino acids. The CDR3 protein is CATSAGTSGSANIQYF. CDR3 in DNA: TGTGCCACCAGTGCGGGGACTAGCGGGAGTGCAAACATTCAGTACTTC.

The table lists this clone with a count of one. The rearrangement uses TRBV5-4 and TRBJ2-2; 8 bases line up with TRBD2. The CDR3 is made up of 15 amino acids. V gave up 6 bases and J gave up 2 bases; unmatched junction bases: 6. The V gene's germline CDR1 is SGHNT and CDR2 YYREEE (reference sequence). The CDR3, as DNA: TGTGCCAGCAAAAGTAGCGGGGTTAACACCGGGGAGCTGTTTTTT. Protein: CASKSSGVNTGELFF.

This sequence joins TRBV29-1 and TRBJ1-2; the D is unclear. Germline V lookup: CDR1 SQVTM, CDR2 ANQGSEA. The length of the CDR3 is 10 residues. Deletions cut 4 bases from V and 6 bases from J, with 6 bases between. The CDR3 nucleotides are TGCAGCGTTGGCCAGGATGGCTACACCTTC. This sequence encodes CSVGQDGYTF. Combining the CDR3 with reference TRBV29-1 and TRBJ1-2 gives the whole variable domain SAVISQKPSRDICQRGTSLTIQCQVDSQVTMMFWYRQQPGQSLTLIATANQGSEATYESGFVIDKFPISRPNLTFSTLTVSNMSPEDSSIYLCSVGQDGYTFGSGTRLTVV.

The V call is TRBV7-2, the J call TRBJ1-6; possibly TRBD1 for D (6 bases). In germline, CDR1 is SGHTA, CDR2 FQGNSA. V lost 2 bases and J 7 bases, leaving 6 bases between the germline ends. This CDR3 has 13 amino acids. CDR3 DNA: TGTGCCAGCAGCTTAACAGGGAATTCACCCCTCCACTTT. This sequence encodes CASSLTGNSPLHF.